A selection of T cell receptor beta chains follows, all from one sample in a study of T cell changes during pregnancy in multiple sclerosis. Repertoires were generated with immunoSEQ multiplex PCR, while TCRdb's copy carries only in-frame clones and drops some. There are about 24,000 clones in the sample; roughly nine tenths occur only once, and 9.4% lies in the top ten. This specimen consisted of CD8+ T cells from peripheral blood mononuclear cells, obtained in the third trimester of pregnancy. The source is a female donor in good health, enrolled as a control in a pregnancy study. Both conserved end residues are part of each CDR3. A D gene is named only where the DNA matches it firmly. Clone size is shown for a subset of rows, as once, few, many or a class of expanded clone.

V	D	J	size	DNA	CDR3
TRBV27	NA	TRBJ1-1	NA	TGTGCCAGCAGGTCCTACACTGAAGCTTTCTTT	CASRSYTEAFF
TRBV4-2	TRBD2	TRBJ2-2	NA	TGTGCCAGCAGCTCCTCGACTAGCGGGGGAGACACCGGGGAGCTGTTTTTT	CASSSSTSGGDTGELFF
TRBV14	TRBD1	TRBJ1-1	medium-sized	TGTGCCAGCAGCACACAGGGGGCCTTGAACACTGAAGCTTTCTTT	CASSTQGALNTEAFF
TRBV4-1	NA	TRBJ2-7	NA	TGCGCCAGCAGCCAAGAGCAGGGAGGCGAGCAGTACTTC	CASSQEQGGEQYF
TRBV6-4	TRBD2	TRBJ2-3	NA	TGTGCCAGCAGTGACGGGGAGCGGGAGGCAGATACGCAGTATTTT	CASSDGEREADTQYF
TRBV28	TRBD1	TRBJ2-7	NA	TGTGCCAGCAGTCTGGCGGGACAGGGGAGTATGTACGAGCAGTACTTC	CASSLAGQGSMYEQYF
TRBV10-1	NA	TRBJ2-5	NA	TGCGCCAGCAGTGCGGGGACAACCCAAGAGACCCAGTACTTC	CASSAGTTQETQYF
TRBV29-1	NA	TRBJ1-1	NA	TGCAGCGTTGTTATTGCAGACATGGCCACTGAAGCTTTCTTT	CSVVIADMATEAFF
TRBV27	NA	TRBJ1-5	NA	TGTGCCAGCAGTTTGAGCCGAAACAATCAGCCCCAGCATTTT	CASSLSRNNQPQHF
TRBV29-1	TRBD1	TRBJ2-7	NA	TGCAGCGTTGAAGGGACAGGGCACCCTACCTACGAGCAGTACTTC	CSVEGTGHPTYEQYF
TRBV5-3	TRBD1	TRBJ2-7	NA	TGTGCCAGAAGCTTGGCTGAAATGGACAGGGGCTATGAGCAGTACTTC	CARSLAEMDRGYEQYF
TRBV13	TRBD2	TRBJ2-3	NA	TGTGCCAGCAGCTTACGCGGGAGTGGCACAGATACGCAGTATTTT	CASSLRGSGTDTQYF
TRBV7-9	NA	TRBJ2-7	NA	TGTGCCAGCAGCCACGTCGGGGGAATGAGCTCCTACGAGCAGTACTTC	CASSHVGGMSSYEQYF
TRBV6-4	TRBD2	TRBJ2-1	NA	TGTGCCAGCAGTCCTCACGGGACTAGCGGGGGTAATGAGCAGTTCTTC	CASSPHGTSGGNEQFF
TRBV6-1	NA	TRBJ1-2	NA	TGTGCCAGCAGTGTGGGGGCGGGCTATGGCTACACCTTC	CASSVGAGYGYTF
TRBV7-9	NA	TRBJ1-4	NA	TGTGCCAGCAGCTTAGAGCTACAGACTAATGAAAAACTGTTTTTT	CASSLELQTNEKLFF
TRBV15	NA	TRBJ2-5	NA	TGTGCCACCACACTCGGACAGTCGAAAATGGAGACCCAGTACTTC	CATTLGQSKMETQYF
TRBV7-9	NA	TRBJ2-7	NA	TGTGCCAGCAGCCCGCCCCAGGGATCCGAGCAGTACTTC	CASSPPQGSEQYF
TRBV25-1	TRBD2	TRBJ2-5	NA	TGTGCCAGCAGTGAACTAGCGGGGGCCAAACAAGAGACCCAGTACTTC	CASSELAGAKQETQYF
TRBV7-2	NA	TRBJ2-1	NA	TGTGCCAGCAGCTTATTAAGGGGGTACGAGCAGTTCTTC	CASSLLRGYEQFF
TRBV7-2	TRBD1	TRBJ1-1	NA	TGTGCCAGCAGCATGCGCCGGGACAGGGGGCGCGGTTGGGTTACTGAAGCTTTCTTT	CASSMRRDRGRGWVTEAFF
TRBV5-8	NA	TRBJ2-3	NA	TGTGCCAGCAGCTTAACTCACACAGATACGCAGTATTTT	CASSLTHTDTQYF
TRBV13	TRBD1	TRBJ1-6	NA	TGTGCCAGCAGCTCCCAAGACAGGGGTACACCCCTCCACTTT	CASSSQDRGTPLHF
TRBV7-9	TRBD1	TRBJ2-7	NA	TGTGCCAGCAGAGACAGGGTTGGGGAGCAGTACTTC	CASRDRVGEQYF
TRBV27	TRBD1	TRBJ2-5	NA	TGTGCCAGCAGTTATGGGACAGGGGTTTACCAAGAGACCCAGTACTTC	CASSYGTGVYQETQYF
TRBV7-9	NA	TRBJ2-7	NA	TGTGCCAGCAGCCCCTCCGGGAGTCCGGGGCAGTACTTC	CASSPSGSPGQYF
TRBV7-9	TRBD1	TRBJ2-7	NA	TGTGCCACCGACGGACAGGGGCCGGACGAGCAGTACTTC	CATDGQGPDEQYF
TRBV28	NA	TRBJ2-2	NA	TGTGCCAGCAGTTTGCGGCTGCTGAACACCGGGGAGCTGTTTTTT	CASSLRLLNTGELFF
TRBV7-9	NA	TRBJ2-3	NA	TGTGCCAGCAGCTTCCTTGGCGGGGAAACAGATACGCAGTATTTT	CASSFLGGETDTQYF
TRBV7-9	TRBD2	TRBJ2-5	NA	TGTGCCAGCAGCTTAGCGCTAGCGGGAGGGAAAGAGACCCAGTACTTC	CASSLALAGGKETQYF
TRBV27	NA	TRBJ2-1	NA	TGTGCCAGCAGTCTCTCTGCGGGGCCCTACCGCAATGAGCAGTTCTTC	CASSLSAGPYRNEQFF
TRBV19	NA	TRBJ2-7	NA	TGTGCCAGTAGTATCGACGGGTACAACGAGCAGTACTTC	CASSIDGYNEQYF
TRBV27	NA	TRBJ2-1	NA	TGTGCCACTACACACGGAGGTTCGGGTGAGCAGTTCTTC	CATTHGGSGEQFF
TRBV7-8	NA	TRBJ2-5	NA	TGTGCCAGCAGCTTAGTTGGCAGGGAGGCTATAGTTCGACTACAAGAGACCCAGTACTTC	CASSLVGREAIVRLQETQYF
TRBV11-2	NA	TRBJ1-1	NA	TGTGCCAGCAGCTTACCCTTACAGGGTTCGTCGAACACTGAAGCTTTCTTT	CASSLPLQGSSNTEAFF
TRBV5-6	NA	TRBJ1-1	few	TGTGCCAGCAGCTTTAGACAGGACACTGAAGCTTTCTTT	CASSFRQDTEAFF
TRBV2	TRBD1	TRBJ1-4	few	TGTGCCAGCAGTGAAAGGACAGGGGCAACTAATGAAAAACTGTTTTTT	CASSERTGATNEKLFF
TRBV11-2	NA	TRBJ2-7	NA	TGTGCCAGCAGCTGGGGAGCGCTTACCTACGAGCAGTACTTC	CASSWGALTYEQYF
TRBV9	TRBD2	TRBJ2-5	NA	TGTGCCAGCAGCGTAGGGGTGGGGGCTAGCGGGGAAGAGACCCAGTACTTC	CASSVGVGASGEETQYF
TRBV7-6	NA	TRBJ2-7	NA	TGTGCCAGCAGCTTAGATGGGCCAGGGGTACCCTACGAGCAGTACTTC	CASSLDGPGVPYEQYF
TRBV2	NA	TRBJ2-2	NA	TGTGCCAGCATTCTTGGGCTCACCGGGGAGCTGTTTTTT	CASILGLTGELFF
TRBV6-4	NA	TRBJ2-1	NA	TGTGCCAGCAGTGACTCGATTGTATCATCAGGTTTAGATGAGCAGTTCTTC	CASSDSIVSSGLDEQFF
TRBV21-1	NA	TRBJ1-1	NA	TGTGCCAGCAGCAAGTGGCGGGCTATTCAGGCCATGAACACTGAAGCTTTCTTT	CASSKWRAIQAMNTEAFF
TRBV5-4	TRBD1	TRBJ1-2	NA	TGTGCCAGCAGCTCAGCTCTCGGGACAGAGGTCTATGGCTACACCTTC	CASSSALGTEVYGYTF
TRBV7-9	TRBD2	TRBJ2-5	NA	TGTGCCAGCAGCTCCCCAGGACTAGCGGGGGGTGGGGAGACCCAGTACTTC	CASSSPGLAGGGETQYF
TRBV28	TRBD1	TRBJ1-1	NA	TGTGCCAGCCCCGACAGGGGGGATAGATGGAACACTGAAGCTTTCTTT	CASPDRGDRWNTEAFF
TRBV5-1	TRBD2	TRBJ2-1	NA	TGCGCCAGCAGCTTATGGGAGGGGAATGAGCAGTTCTTC	CASSLWEGNEQFF
TRBV10-3	TRBD1	TRBJ1-2	NA	TGTGCCATCTCAGAACCGGGACAGAGGTCGGATGGCTACACCTTC	CAISEPGQRSDGYTF
TRBV27	TRBD2	TRBJ2-7	NA	TGTGCCAGCAGCCCATCGGGACTAGCTTCCTACGAGCAGTACTTC	CASSPSGLASYEQYF
TRBV7-8	TRBD1	TRBJ1-6	NA	TGTGCCAGCAGCTTAGGATTAGGGGGCGTTGATAATTCACCCCTCCACTTT	CASSLGLGGVDNSPLHF
TRBV4-1	NA	TRBJ2-3	once	TGCGCCAGCAGCCGCGCTACGCGAGCATTCGATACGCAGTATTTT	CASSRATRAFDTQYF
TRBV7-9	NA	TRBJ1-1	NA	TGTGCCAGCAGCTTTATCAGGGCCGATGAAGCTTTCTTT	CASSFIRADEAFF